This T cell receptor (beta chain) was retrieved from a study of shared clonotypes between healthy human individuals. Study at large: Sampling drew on donors who were two women and a few men aged 18 to 49. The study used three CD4 naive, three CD4 memory, two CD8 naive and one CD8 memory plate per donor. The study, taken as a whole, reports: As a rule, naive subsets had a larger estimated richness than memory subsets.

Regarding this clone: Antigen unknown.

Naive CD8 cells comprised CD45RO-negative, CCR7-positively selected cells, excluding terminally differentiated effector memory CD45RA+ cells. Per the original data handling: Filtering was not the same, since immunoSEQ gave junction-only sequences without quality scores. The table came from immunoSEQ multiplex PCR; TCRdb's copy has only in-frame clones and leaves some out. V, J and clone size are those of that table, while D and trimming were read from the DNA. The table lists hundreds of thousands of clones, 80% to 95% of them singletons. CDR3 length equals 15 residues. The germline V gene encodes CDR1 ENHRY and CDR2 SYGVKD. J lost 3 bases, V lost 3 bases, and 6 bases had no gene match.

V and J are TRBV10-3 and TRBJ2-7; the match to TRBD1 covers 9 bases. This TCR derives from a man aged 25 to 40 in good health. The specimen sequenced was naive CD8+ T cells sorted from blood. CDR3 nucleotide sequence: TGTGCCATCAGTGATCCAGGGGACAGGGACTACGAGCAGTACTTC. This translates into CAISDPGDRDYEQYF.